Listed below are T cell receptor beta chains from one sample, sequenced in a study of shared clonotypes between healthy human individuals. The data were produced by immunoSEQ multiplex PCR, yet TCRdb's version contains in-frame clones alone and is incomplete. The sample lists 950,000 to 1,100,000 clones; about 84% were seen once. The specimen sequenced was memory CD4+ T cells from PBMCs. The receptors originated from a man aged 18 to 29 in good health. Some clones in this sample may be carry-over from other donors' samples. The conserved cysteine and the conserved F or W are not part of the CDR3 here. A clone size is listed for some rows: how often the clone was seen (once, few, many), or a class if it is expanded.

>TRBV7-9|.|TRBJ2-1
ASSLVVTLGYNEQF
>TRBV28|.|TRBJ2-5
ASSLAGGQETQY
>TRBV5-8|.|TRBJ1-5
ASSLNVVQPQH
>TRBV7-2|.|TRBJ2-5
ASSLGGRLQETQY
>TRBV7-9|.|TRBJ1-1
ASSLEQEAEAF
>TRBV7-3|.|TRBJ2-3
ASSSGLASTDTQY
>TRBV9|once|TRBJ2-5
ASSLAGGRETQY
>TRBV5-6|.|TRBJ2-7
ASSLFLADSYEQY
>TRBV28|many|TRBJ2-7
ASSFQTGVSYEQY
>TRBV9|.|TRBJ2-4
ASSVAGGVNIQY
>TRBV29-1|many|TRBJ1-1
SVEVQGNTEAF
>TRBV4-3|few|TRBJ1-5
ASSQEGPESRKSNQPQH
>TRBV18|.|TRBJ1-1
ASSPGAGRTEAF
>TRBV5-1|.|TRBJ2-3
ASSFMASKDTQY
>TRBV7-8|.|TRBJ2-7
ASSLWSSGGLGSYEQY
>TRBV6-6|.|TRBJ1-1
ASSGLDPLNTEAF
>TRBV5-6|.|TRBJ2-7
ASSLVSRVRHEQY
>TRBV5-4|.|TRBJ1-3
ASSFGGASGNTIY
>TRBV19|.|TRBJ2-7
ASSIRTARWGEQY
>TRBV6-1|.|TRBJ1-5
ASTKGQNNQPQH
>TRBV11-2|many|TRBJ1-3
ASSDRALTGNTIY
>TRBV6-1|.|TRBJ1-5
ASSARDLNQPQH
>TRBV6-6|.|TRBJ2-7
ASSLRIGTGFHEQY
>TRBV7-8|.|TRBJ1-5
ASSLRQVNQPQH
>TRBV6-1|.|TRBJ2-7
ASSAEVGTDYEQY
>TRBV7-9|many|TRBJ2-2
ASSLLAVLNTGELF
>TRBV29-1|.|TRBJ2-7
SVDRGREQY
>TRBV9|.|TRBJ2-5
ASSGAPGGSETQY
>TRBV9|few|TRBJ2-7
ASSVGDRGYEQY
>TRBV25-1|once|TRBJ1-4
ASSDSGQGGEKLF
>TRBV25-1|.|TRBJ1-5
ASGRGDNQPQH
>TRBV28|.|TRBJ2-1
ASLQASGYNEQF
>TRBV6-5|.|TRBJ2-3
ASRSTGSDTQY
>TRBV10-3|.|TRBJ1-4
AISAPGLGEKLF
>TRBV4-3|.|TRBJ2-1
ASSQVTSVYNEQF
>TRBV5-1|.|TRBJ2-7
ASSPQGYSYEQY
>TRBV2|.|TRBJ2-5
ASSGGVETQY
>TRBV19|.|TRBJ2-6
ASSIAQGAGANVLT
>TRBV28|once|TRBJ1-1
ASSPTGGDTEAF
>TRBV7-2|.|TRBJ1-2
ASSLTPQGNYGYT
>TRBV7-2|once|TRBJ2-1
ASSPRASSNEQF
>TRBV11-2|.|TRBJ2-7
ASSLVQANYEQY
>TRBV5-1|.|TRBJ2-7
ASSLDPLGQGNYEQY
>TRBV7-9|.|TRBJ2-1
ASSFYGTDNEQF
>TRBV6-5|.|TRBJ1-5
ASSLMPPSGNQPQH
>TRBV5-4|.|TRBJ2-1
ASSFGTSLGNEQF
>TRBV5-1|.|TRBJ2-5
ASAREAQETQY
>TRBV29-1|few|TRBJ2-7
SVSLAPNTALGDQY
>TRBV7-9|.|TRBJ1-1
ASSPGRGVNTEAF